The source of this TCR beta chain is a study of T cells expressing NK-cell markers. Study-level information: One of eight sequenced donors was HCMV-seronegative; the other seven were seropositive.

From the 5' RACE reads, TCRdb lists one entry per CDR3 protein and no DNA. The sample's table shows hundreds of thousands of distinct CDR3 sequences. The CDR3 loop spans 14 amino acids. This chain connects TRBV12-3 or TRBV12-4 to TRBJ2-5; TCRdb gives TRBD2 as the D gene, but with no DNA this cannot be confirmed. The source material was blood T cells: a sorted CD56 or NKG2C T cell subset, CD4+ or CD8+ T cells, or bulk PBMC T cells (not recorded which). The sequence was collected from a woman between 18 and 70 years old in good health. CDR3 sequence reads: CASSPTSGGETQYF.